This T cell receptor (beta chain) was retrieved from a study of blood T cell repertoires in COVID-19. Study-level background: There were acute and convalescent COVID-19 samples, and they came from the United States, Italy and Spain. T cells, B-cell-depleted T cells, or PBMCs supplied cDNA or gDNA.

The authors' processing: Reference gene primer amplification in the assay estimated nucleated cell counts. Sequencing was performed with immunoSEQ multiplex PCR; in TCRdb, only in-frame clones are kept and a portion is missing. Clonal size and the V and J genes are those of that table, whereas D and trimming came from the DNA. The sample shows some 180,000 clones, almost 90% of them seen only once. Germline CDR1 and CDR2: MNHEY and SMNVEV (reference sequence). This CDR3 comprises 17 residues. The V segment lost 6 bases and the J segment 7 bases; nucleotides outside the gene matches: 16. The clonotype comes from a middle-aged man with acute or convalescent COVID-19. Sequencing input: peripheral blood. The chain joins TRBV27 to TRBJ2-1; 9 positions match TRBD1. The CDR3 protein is CASRKHMVGTGMNEQFF. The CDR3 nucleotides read TGTGCCAGCAGAAAACACATGGTCGGGACAGGGATGAATGAGCAGTTCTTC.